A selection of T cell receptor beta chains follows, all from one sample in a study of lymphopenia after photon versus proton radiotherapy. Measured with immunoSEQ multiplex PCR; TCRdb has only the in-frame clones, and not every one. The sample carries about 26,000 clones, about four fifths recorded once. The sequencing used peripheral blood, collected from a patient treated with photon-based radiotherapy. These receptors were collected from a woman aged 45-60 years with pancreatic cancer. Both conserved end residues are part of each CDR3. Fields, in order: clone size, V gene, J gene, D gene, CDR3 DNA, CDR3 protein. D genes are given only for firm matches. Size values are once, few and many counts, or a class for expanded clones, and some rows have none.

>NA|TRBV7-2|TRBJ2-6|NA
TGTGCCAGCAGCTCGGACAGATCTGGGGCCAACGTCCTGACTTTC
CASSSDRSGANVLTF
>NA|TRBV6-6|TRBJ1-2|TRBD1
TGTGCCAGCAGTCGGGACAGGGGGCAAAACTATGGCTACACCTTC
CASSRDRGQNYGYTF
>NA|TRBV27|TRBJ2-7|NA
TGTGCCAGCAGAAGGGGCTACGAGCAGTACTTC
CASRRGYEQYF
>NA|TRBV7-7|TRBJ2-2|TRBD1
TGTGCCAGCAGTTTAGGGGACAGGAACACCGGGGAGCTGTTTTTT
CASSLGDRNTGELFF
>few|TRBV29-1|TRBJ2-7|TRBD1
TGCAGCGTTGGGGACAGCTCCTACGAGCAGTACTTC
CSVGDSSYEQYF
>few|TRBV29-1|TRBJ2-1|TRBD2
TGCAGCGTACAGGGGACTAGCGGGAGAGGAAAGTACAATGAGCAGTTCTTC
CSVQGTSGRGKYNEQFF
>NA|TRBV4-3|TRBJ2-2|TRBD2
TGCGCCAGCAGCCACCGACTAGCGGGGATCGGGAACACCGGGGAGCTGTTTTTT
CASSHRLAGIGNTGELFF
>few|TRBV5-4|TRBJ1-5|NA
TGTGCCAGCAGCTTAAGAGGGTCCCATCAGCCCCAGCATTTT
CASSLRGSHQPQHF
>NA|TRBV19|TRBJ2-1|NA
TGTGCCAGCGCCGAGGCTAGCCCAAACAATGAGCAGTTCTTC
CASAEASPNNEQFF
>NA|TRBV7-8|TRBJ2-3|NA
TGTGCCAGCAGCGATCAGAGGTCTAGCACAGATACGCAGTATTTT
CASSDQRSSTDTQYF
>once|TRBV27|TRBJ1-1|NA
TGTGCCAGCAGTTCCCATGAAGCTTTCTTT
CASSSHEAFF
>once|TRBV19|TRBJ1-1|TRBD1
TGTGCCAGTAGTAGAAGCACAGGGGACTCGAACACTGAAGCTTTCTTT
CASSRSTGDSNTEAFF
>NA|TRBV5-1|TRBJ2-7|NA
TGCGCCAGCGGACGACAGGCCTCTAACGAGCAGTACTTC
CASGRQASNEQYF
>NA|TRBV4-1|TRBJ2-7|NA
TGCGCCAGCAGCCCCAGACTCGGCTACGAGCAGTACTTC
CASSPRLGYEQYF
>NA|TRBV19|TRBJ2-1|TRBD2
TGTGCCAGTAGTGTCTCCTCTAGCGGTTACAATGAGCAGTTCTTC
CASSVSSSGYNEQFF
>once|TRBV5-6|TRBJ2-5|TRBD1
TGTGCCAGCAGCTTTCTTGGGGTACAGGGGGCCGCGACCCAGTACTTC
CASSFLGVQGAATQYF
>NA|TRBV6-1|TRBJ2-7|TRBD2
TGTGCCAGCAGAGCTAGCGGGACCAGCTCCTACGAGCAGTACTTC
CASRASGTSSYEQYF
>NA|TRBV5-1|TRBJ2-4|NA
TGCGCCAGCAGCCTGAGAGGCGAAAACATTCAGTACTTC
CASSLRGENIQYF
>NA|TRBV5-5|TRBJ1-4|TRBD1
TGTGCCAGCAGCGTGACAGGGGGTGGGGCTAATGAAAAACTGTTTTTT
CASSVTGGGANEKLFF
>NA|TRBV9|TRBJ2-3|TRBD2
TGTGCCAGCAGCGTTCTGGGGGAGGGCCAAATGTATACGCAGTATTTT
CASSVLGEGQMYTQYF
>NA|TRBV19|TRBJ1-1|TRBD1
TGTGCCAGTAGTAGGACAGGGTTGAACACTGAAGCTTTCTTT
CASSRTGLNTEAFF
>NA|TRBV29-1|TRBJ1-2|TRBD1
TGCAGCGCCGCAGGGGGCGCTAGCTATGGCTACACCTTC
CSAAGGASYGYTF
>NA|TRBV6-1|TRBJ2-2|NA
TGTGCCAGCAGTGAAGGGGGCGGGCTCACCGGGGAGCTGTTTTTT
CASSEGGGLTGELFF
>NA|TRBV6-5|TRBJ1-1|NA
TGTGCCAGCAGTTACTCTAACATGAACACTGAAGCTTTCTTT
CASSYSNMNTEAFF
>NA|TRBV14|TRBJ2-3|TRBD2
TGTGCCAGCAGCCGGTCTAGCGGGAGGACTGGGGATTTCCCAGATTCGCAGTATTTT
CASSRSSGRTGDFPDSQYF
>NA|TRBV7-9|TRBJ2-1|NA
TGTGCCAGCAGCTTCGTACTTGGAAAGGGGAATGAGCAGTTCTTC
CASSFVLGKGNEQFF
>NA|TRBV28|TRBJ2-1|NA
TGTGCCAGCAGCCCCGGGGGGCCGAAGTTAAATGAGCAGTTCTTC
CASSPGGPKLNEQFF
>NA|TRBV27|TRBJ2-4|NA
TGTGCCAGCAGTGTTACAGGGAGAGTGGCCAAAAACATTCAGTACTTC
CASSVTGRVAKNIQYF
>NA|TRBV7-9|TRBJ1-4|TRBD1
TGTGCCAGCAACCCGGACAGGGGGCAGACTAATGAAAAACTGTTTTTT
CASNPDRGQTNEKLFF
>NA|TRBV19|TRBJ1-2|NA
TGTGCCAGTAGTATAGGGCGCTACGGCTACACCTTC
CASSIGRYGYTF
>NA|TRBV27|TRBJ1-5|TRBD1
TGTGCCAGCAGGAGAGGGGGCGGGGGCAATCAGCCCCAGCATTTT
CASRRGGGGNQPQHF
>medium-sized|TRBV7-9|TRBJ1-5|NA
TGTGCCGTAGGGGGGGTTTATAGCAATCAGCCCCAGCATTTT
CAVGGVYSNQPQHF
>NA|TRBV30|TRBJ2-7|NA
TGTGCCTGGAGTGCGCAGGGCTACGAGCAGTACTTC
CAWSAQGYEQYF
>NA|TRBV2|TRBJ2-7|NA
TGTGCCAGCGGGACAACCTACGAGCAGTACTTC
CASGTTYEQYF
>few|TRBV27|TRBJ2-2|NA
TGTGCCAGCAGTCGGTGGCAGGTCGAGACCGGGGAGCTGTTTTTT
CASSRWQVETGELFF
>once|TRBV5-8|TRBJ2-6|NA
TGTGCCAGCAGCTTGTCGTGGGCCGGGGCCAACGTCCTGACTTTC
CASSLSWAGANVLTF
>NA|TRBV5-1|TRBJ2-7|TRBD1
TGCGCCAGCAGCCCGGGACAGGGGGCCCGCTACGAGCAGTACTTC
CASSPGQGARYEQYF
>NA|TRBV30|TRBJ2-5|NA
TGTGCCTGGGGAACGGGGGCGGAAGAGACCCAGTACTTC
CAWGTGAEETQYF
>once|TRBV9|TRBJ1-4|NA
TGTGCCAGCAGCTCCTCAGGGGTTTCTAATGAAAAACTGTTTTTT
CASSSSGVSNEKLFF
>NA|TRBV14|TRBJ1-4|NA
TGTGCCAGCACGGTGGGGGTTGGTGAAAAACTGTTTTTT
CASTVGVGEKLFF
>NA|TRBV7-8|TRBJ2-5|NA
TGTGCCAGCAGCGTAGGCGATTCGGGCCAAGAGACCCAGTACTTC
CASSVGDSGQETQYF
>NA|TRBV7-3|TRBJ2-1|NA
TGTGCCAGCAGCTTAGACGGGAGTGAGAGGGATGAGCAGTTCTTC
CASSLDGSERDEQFF
>NA|TRBV7-2|TRBJ1-3|NA
TGTGCCAGCAGCTCTCAGGGAACTGGAAACACCATATATTTT
CASSSQGTGNTIYF
>NA|TRBV19|TRBJ2-2|TRBD2
TGTGGGACTAGCGTGAAGAACAGAGCCGGGGAGCTGTTTTTT
CGTSVKNRAGELFF
>NA|TRBV28|TRBJ2-5|TRBD1
TGTGCCAGCAACCCGACAGGGAAAGAGACCCAGTACTTC
CASNPTGKETQYF
>NA|TRBV9|TRBJ2-5|TRBD2
TGTGCCAGCAGCGTAGGGCTAGCGGGTTGGGTCCCGGAGACCCAGTACTTC
CASSVGLAGWVPETQYF
>NA|TRBV15|TRBJ1-6|TRBD1
TGTGCCACCAGGGTCGACAGGGGCCGAAATTCACCCCTCCACTTT
CATRVDRGRNSPLHF